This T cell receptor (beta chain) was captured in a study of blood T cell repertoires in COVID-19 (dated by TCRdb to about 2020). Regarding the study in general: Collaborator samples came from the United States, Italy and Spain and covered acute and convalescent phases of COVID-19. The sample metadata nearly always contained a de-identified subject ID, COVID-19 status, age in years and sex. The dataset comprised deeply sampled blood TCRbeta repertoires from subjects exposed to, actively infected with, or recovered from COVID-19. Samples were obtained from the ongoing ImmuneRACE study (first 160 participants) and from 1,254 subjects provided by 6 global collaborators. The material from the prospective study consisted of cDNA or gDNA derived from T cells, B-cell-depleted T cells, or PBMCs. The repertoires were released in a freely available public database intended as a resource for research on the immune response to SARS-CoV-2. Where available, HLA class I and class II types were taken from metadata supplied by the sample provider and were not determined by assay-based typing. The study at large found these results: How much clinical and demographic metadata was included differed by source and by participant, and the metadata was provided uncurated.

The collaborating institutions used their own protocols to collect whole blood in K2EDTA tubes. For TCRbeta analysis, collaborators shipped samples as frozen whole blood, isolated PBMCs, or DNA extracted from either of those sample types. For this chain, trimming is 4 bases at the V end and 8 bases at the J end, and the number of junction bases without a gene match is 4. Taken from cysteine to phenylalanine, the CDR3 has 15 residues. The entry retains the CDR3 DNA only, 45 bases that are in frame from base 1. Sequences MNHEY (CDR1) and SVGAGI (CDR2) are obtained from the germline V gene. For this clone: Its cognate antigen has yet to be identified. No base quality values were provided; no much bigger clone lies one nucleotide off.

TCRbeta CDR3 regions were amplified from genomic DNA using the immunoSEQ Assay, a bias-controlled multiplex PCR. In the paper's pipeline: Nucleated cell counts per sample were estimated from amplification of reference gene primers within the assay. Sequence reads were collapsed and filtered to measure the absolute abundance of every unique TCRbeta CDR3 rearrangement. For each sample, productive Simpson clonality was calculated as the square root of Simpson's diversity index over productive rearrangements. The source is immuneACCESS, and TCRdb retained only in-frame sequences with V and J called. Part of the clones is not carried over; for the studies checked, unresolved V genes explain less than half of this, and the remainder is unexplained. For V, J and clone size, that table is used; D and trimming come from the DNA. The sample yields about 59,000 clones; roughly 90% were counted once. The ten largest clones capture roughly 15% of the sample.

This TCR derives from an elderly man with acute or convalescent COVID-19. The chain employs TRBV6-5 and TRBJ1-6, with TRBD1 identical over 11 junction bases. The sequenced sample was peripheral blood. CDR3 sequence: CASSSGQGADSPLHF. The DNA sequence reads TGTGCCAGCAGTTCCGGACAGGGGGCAGATTCACCCCTCCACTTT.